This T cell receptor beta chain was documented in a study of shared clonotypes between healthy human individuals. Only in-frame clones appear in the TCRdb table, and some are missing; sequencing was by immunoSEQ multiplex PCR. The sample carries about 600,000 clones, around 76% recorded once. V gave up 3 bases and J gave up 6 bases; unmatched junction bases: 12. Per germline, CDR1 LGHNA and CDR2 YNFKEQ. The CDR3 is 17 amino acids. Sequenced material: PBMCs. The chain has TRBV4-2 and TRBJ2-1; the match to TRBD2 covers 9 bases. The receptor comes from a middle-aged woman in good health. Some clones in this sample may be carry-over from other donors' samples. CDR3 DNA sequence: TGTGCCAGCAGCCAGGGGCTTGGCGGGAGGGCCCTCAATGAGCAGTTCTTC. Its protein product is CASSQGLGGRALNEQFF.